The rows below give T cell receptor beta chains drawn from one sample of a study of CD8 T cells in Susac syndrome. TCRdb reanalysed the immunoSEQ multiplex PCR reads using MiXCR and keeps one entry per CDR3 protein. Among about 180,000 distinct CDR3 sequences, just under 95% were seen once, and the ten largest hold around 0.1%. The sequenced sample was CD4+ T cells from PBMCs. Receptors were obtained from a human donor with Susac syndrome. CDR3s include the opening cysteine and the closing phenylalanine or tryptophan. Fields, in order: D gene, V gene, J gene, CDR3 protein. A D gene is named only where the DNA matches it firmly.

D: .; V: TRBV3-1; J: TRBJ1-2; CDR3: CASSLSSGRTREDGYTF
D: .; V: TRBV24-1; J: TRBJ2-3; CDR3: CATQGSADTQYF
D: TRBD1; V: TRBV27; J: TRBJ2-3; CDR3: CASSPRGRGSGTDTQYF
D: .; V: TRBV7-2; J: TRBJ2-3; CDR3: CASSPLVFADTQYF
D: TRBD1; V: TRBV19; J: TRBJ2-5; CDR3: CASSADRGETQYF
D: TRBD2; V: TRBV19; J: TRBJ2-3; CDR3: CASSKAGGENTDTQYF
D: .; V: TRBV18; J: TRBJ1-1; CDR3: CASSPQAGIGTEAFF
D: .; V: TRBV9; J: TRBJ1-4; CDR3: CASSLRQTHDEKLFF
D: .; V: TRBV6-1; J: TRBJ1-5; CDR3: CASSEGKRASNQPQHF
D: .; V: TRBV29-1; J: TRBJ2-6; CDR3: CSVFLAGANVLTF
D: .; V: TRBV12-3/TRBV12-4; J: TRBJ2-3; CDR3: CASSLQSSGTDTQYF
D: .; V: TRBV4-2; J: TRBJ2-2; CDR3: CASSQDPQGTGELFF
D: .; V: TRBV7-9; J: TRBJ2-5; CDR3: CASSPLRGPWETQYF
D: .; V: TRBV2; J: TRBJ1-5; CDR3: CASTLSRGQPQHF
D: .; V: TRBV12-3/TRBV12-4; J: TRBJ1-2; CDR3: CASSLARQDGYTF
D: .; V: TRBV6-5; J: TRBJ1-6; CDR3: CASSRGRNSPLHF
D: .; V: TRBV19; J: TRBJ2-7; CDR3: CASSSVADYEQYF
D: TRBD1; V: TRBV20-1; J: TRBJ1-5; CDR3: CSASDTGDRGQPQHF